This T cell receptor beta chain was captured in a study of cytomegalovirus exposure and HLA in healthy donors. Regarding the study as a whole: Accurate prediction of HLA-A and HLA-B alleles (for most subjects) was reportedly achieved from TCR beta sequences. Among the sequence variants, a highly shared cluster was likely an artifact of sequencing.

This CDR3 has 16 amino acids. V shed 4 bases and J 2 bases; nucleotides not matched to a gene: 10. The V gene's germline CDR1 is MNHEY and CDR2 SVGAGI. A word on this clone: Its matching antigen is unknown.

In the PCR, 60 Vbeta and 13 Jbeta primers were used. Some clones are missing from TCRdb's copy, which holds only in-frame ones; the method was immunoSEQ multiplex PCR. The repertoire holds some 130,000 clones, with roughly three quarters as singletons. Sequenced material: PBMCs. The clonotype was recovered from a man aged 30 to 45 in good health and CMV-seronegative. The chain uses TRBV6-5 and TRBJ2-7, with 8 nucleotides matching TRBD2. CDR3 sequence reads: CASSSPRLAGTYEQYF. In nucleotides, the CDR3 is TGTGCCAGCAGTTCACCTCGGCTAGCGGGTACCTACGAGCAGTACTTC.